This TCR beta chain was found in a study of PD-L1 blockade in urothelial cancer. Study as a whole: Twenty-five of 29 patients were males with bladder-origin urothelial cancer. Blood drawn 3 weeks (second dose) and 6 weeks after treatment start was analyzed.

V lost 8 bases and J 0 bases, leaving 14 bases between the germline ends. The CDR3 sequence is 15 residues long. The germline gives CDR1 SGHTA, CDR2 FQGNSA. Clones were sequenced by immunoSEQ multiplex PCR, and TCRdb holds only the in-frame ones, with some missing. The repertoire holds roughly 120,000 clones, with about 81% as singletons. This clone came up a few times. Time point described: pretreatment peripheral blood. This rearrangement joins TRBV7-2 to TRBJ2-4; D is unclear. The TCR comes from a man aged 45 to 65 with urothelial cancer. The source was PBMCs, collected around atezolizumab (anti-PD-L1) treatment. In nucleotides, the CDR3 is TGTGCCAGCGCCGGCGGCGGTACAGCCAAAAACATTCAGTACTTC. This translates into CASAGGGTAKNIQYF.